Sequencing of this T cell receptor beta chain was carried out in a study of regulatory T cells in long-lasting Graves disease. Study-level findings and limits: TRBV28, TRBJ1-2 and TRBJ2-5 were favored in persistent disease.

This clonotype was detected ten times or more. Its antigen is unknown. CDR1 is LNHDA, CDR2 SQIVND, per germline (reference sequence). The V gene lost 5 bases and the J gene lost 8 bases, with 9 bases spanning the gap. The length of the CDR3 is 11 residues. The sample's time point: persistent/refractory GD, antithyroid drugs over 5 years with positive TRAb. Researchers made the TCR library from RNA that was extracted from PBMCs. The TCR beta library used iRepertoire HTBI primers with Arm-PCR amplification of CDR3. TCRdb ran MiXCR on the multiplex PCR reads and lists one entry per CDR3 protein. The sample lists 420,000 or so distinct CDR3 sequences, 23% occurring once.

This clonotype was obtained from a female donor with Graves disease. The genes are TRBV19 and TRBJ1-2, with D maybe TRBD1 (5 bases). The sequences come from peripheral blood mononuclear cells (PBMCs), collected when the disease was refractory, from a patient treated with antithyroid drugs. The CDR3 DNA sequence: TGTGCCAGTAGTCGAGAGGGGGGCTACACCTTC. It translates to CASSREGGYTF.